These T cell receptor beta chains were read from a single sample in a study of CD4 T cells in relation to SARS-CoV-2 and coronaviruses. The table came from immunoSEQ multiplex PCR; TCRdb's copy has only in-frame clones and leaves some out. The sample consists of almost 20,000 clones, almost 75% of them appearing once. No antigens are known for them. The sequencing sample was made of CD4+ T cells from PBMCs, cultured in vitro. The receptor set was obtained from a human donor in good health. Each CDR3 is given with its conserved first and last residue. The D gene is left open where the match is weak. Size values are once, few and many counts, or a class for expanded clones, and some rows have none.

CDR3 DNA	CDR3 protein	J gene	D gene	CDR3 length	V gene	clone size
TGTGCCAGCAGCAACAGGGATTTTAGGCTAGATACGCAGTATTTT	CASSNRDFRLDTQYF	TRBJ2-3	NA	15	TRBV5-5	once
TGTGCCAGCAGCATAACACTAGTGACCGGGGAGCTGTTTTTT	CASSITLVTGELFF	TRBJ2-2	NA	14	TRBV5-8	NA
TGTGCCAGCAGCTTAGGAGGCGGAGGCTCCTACGAGCAGTACTTC	CASSLGGGGSYEQYF	TRBJ2-7	NA	15	TRBV7-2	NA
TGTGCCAGTAGTGAACAGGGAACCCCCTACGAGCAGTACTTC	CASSEQGTPYEQYF	TRBJ2-7	NA	14	TRBV19	few
TGCGCCAGCAGCTTAGAAGATTATAATTCACCCCTCCACTTT	CASSLEDYNSPLHF	TRBJ1-6	NA	14	TRBV5-1	NA
TGTGCCAGCAGTTTCCACCTGAGGATGGAAACTTTCTTT	CASSFHLRMETFF	TRBJ1-1	NA	13	TRBV27	NA
TGTGCCAGCAGTGAAGCGCAGTCCGTCGGGGAGCTGTTTTTT	CASSEAQSVGELFF	TRBJ2-2	NA	14	TRBV6-1	few
TGTGCCAGCAGCCCGAGGACAGGGATCACTGAAGCTTTCTTT	CASSPRTGITEAFF	TRBJ1-1	TRBD1	14	TRBV9	NA
TGTGCCAGCAGCCCCCGACTAGCGGGAGTAGACTACAATGAGCAGTTCTTC	CASSPRLAGVDYNEQFF	TRBJ2-1	TRBD2	17	TRBV7-6	NA
TGTGCCAGCAGCTTGAGTGGACGGACAGGGGGAACTGGAAACACCATATATTTT	CASSLSGRTGGTGNTIYF	TRBJ1-3	TRBD1	18	TRBV5-4	few
TGTGCCACCAATGGGGGAGGGCAAACCACCGGGGAGCTGTTTTTT	CATNGGGQTTGELFF	TRBJ2-2	TRBD2	15	TRBV10-3	once
TGTGCCAGCAGCTTGGTGGGGTACGAGCAGTACTTC	CASSLVGYEQYF	TRBJ2-7	NA	12	TRBV5-5	NA
TGTGCCAGCAGTAACCGACAGCGCGGGGGCTACACCTTC	CASSNRQRGGYTF	TRBJ1-2	NA	13	TRBV2	NA
TGCGCCAGCAGCCGAGAGGACAGGGATAATTCACCCCTCCACTTT	CASSREDRDNSPLHF	TRBJ1-6	TRBD1	15	TRBV4-3	once
TGTGCCAGCAGCCTGGGGGGAGGGTCCGAGACCCAGTACTTC	CASSLGGGSETQYF	TRBJ2-5	TRBD2	14	TRBV6-5	NA
TGTGCCATCAGTGACCAATACCACCCTAACTATGGCTACACCTTC	CAISDQYHPNYGYTF	TRBJ1-2	NA	15	TRBV10-3	few
TGCGCCAGCAGCCCCCTAGACAGGGTGGGGACTGAAGCTTTCTTT	CASSPLDRVGTEAFF	TRBJ1-1	TRBD1	15	TRBV5-1	NA
TGTGCCAGCATGCCAGCGGGGGATACTAATGAAAAACTGTTTTTT	CASMPAGDTNEKLFF	TRBJ1-4	NA	15	TRBV6-6	once
TGTGCCAGCAGGGGGGGACAGATTAGCACAGATACGCAGTATTTT	CASRGGQISTDTQYF	TRBJ2-3	NA	15	TRBV2	NA
TGTGCCAGCAGTATCGGGAGGCTGCAAGAGACCCAGTACTTC	CASSIGRLQETQYF	TRBJ2-5	TRBD2	14	TRBV28	NA